Listed here are 9 T cell receptor beta chains from one sample, sequenced in a study of T cells in Graves' hyperthyroidism and ophthalmopathy. Amplification of TCR beta CDR3 regions used RNA as the template. Using the HTBI primer set, a first-round RT-PCR was run on the TCR CDR3. TCRdb reprocessed the multiplex PCR reads via MiXCR and lists one record per CDR3 protein. The profile shows some 420,000 distinct CDR3 sequences, roughly 13% of them singletons. The sequenced sample was blood. The receptors originated from a young woman with Graves' hyperthyroidism.

The J gene is TRBJ1-1, the V gene TRBV5-1; 10 nucleotides match TRBD1. The CDR3 sequence is 17 residues long. Trimming at V came to 4 bases and at J to 3 bases, leaving 12 bases not matched to a gene. Per germline, CDR1 SGHRS and CDR2 YFSETQ. This CDR3 reads CASSPEGQGSSDTEAFF. As DNA, the CDR3 is TGCGCCAGCAGCCCGGAGGGACAGGGGTCGTCGGACACTGAAGCTTTCTTT. Full variable domain (rest looked up from reference TRBV5-1 and TRBJ1-1): KAGVTQTPRYLIKTRGQQVTLSCSPISGHRSVSWYQQTPGQGLQFLFEYFSETQRNKGNFPGRFSGRQFSNSRSEMNVSTLELGDSALYLCASSPEGQGSSDTEAFFGQGTRLTVV.

At least ten counts were recorded for this clonotype. The rearrangement joins TRBV9 to TRBJ1-1, with 9 bases that match TRBD1. V was pared by 3 bases and J by 1 base, with 4 bases of the junction left unmatched. The CDR3 spans 15 residues. CDR1 is SGDLS and CDR2 is YYNGEE in the germline V gene. CDR3 nucleotides: TGTGCCAGCAGCGCGGTGGACAGGGGGAACACTGAAGCTTTCTTT. It yields the protein CASSAVDRGNTEAFF.

The rearrangement links TRBV5-4 to TRBJ2-1, with 7 bases matching TRBD2. Germline V gene data show CDR1 as SGHNT and CDR2 as YYREEE (reference sequence). The CDR3 loop spans 15 amino acids. V lost 4 bases and J lost 3; bases outside the gene matches: 7. For the CDR3, the DNA is TGTGCCAGCAGCCTCATGGGGGGGGGCTACAATGAGCAGTTCTTC. It specifies CASSLMGGGYNEQFF.

This clonotype has at least ten counts. The chain links TRBV6-2 or TRBV6-3 to TRBJ2-5; a possible D gene is TRBD1 (5 bases). The CDR3 totals 18 residues. Trimming cost V 2 bases and J 5 bases, with 24 bases left between them. The V gene's germline CDR1 is MNHEY and CDR2 SVGEGT. The CDR3 nucleotides read TGTGCCAGCAGTTACGGTGGGGCAGCTGGGTTTCTTCACGAGACCCAGTACTTC. Protein product: CASSYGGAAGFLHETQYF.

The chain recombines TRBV27 with TRBJ2-5, with unresolved D. The length of the CDR3 is 15 residues. V was trimmed by 5 bases and J by 7 bases, leaving 20 bases between them. The germline CDR1 and CDR2 sequences are MNHEY and SMNVEV (reference sequence). The CDR3 DNA reads as TGTGCCAGCAGTCCCTACCCACCGCAACGAGGGACCCAGTACTTC. Amino acid sequence: CASSPYPPQRGTQYF.

The chain couples TRBV7-3 to TRBJ2-2, with D possibly being TRBD2 (6 bases). V was cut by 5 bases and J by 9 bases, with 16 bases left in between. Germline V gene lookup returns CDR1 SGHTA and CDR2 FQGTGA. CDR3 length equals 14 residues. CDR3 in amino acids: CASSPDGGVRELFF. The CDR3 DNA follows: TGTGCCAGCAGCCCGGATGGCGGGGTACGGGAGCTGTTTTTT.

This clonotype was picked up many times. This chain links TRBV2 with TRBJ1-1, with D hard to call. Trimming left V 4 bases short and J 7 bases short, with 13 bases between. The CDR3 loop spans 13 amino acids. CDR1 SNHLY and CDR2 FYNNEI come from the germline V gene. Written as DNA, the CDR3 is TGTGCCAGCAGTGGTCAGTCGGGCCTTGAAGCTTTCTTT. As protein: CASSGQSGLEAFF.

The chain has TRBV24-1 and TRBJ2-3; D is uncertain. Germline CDR1 reads KGHDR; CDR2 reads SFDVKD. The length of the CDR3 is 15 residues. The V end was cut by 4 bases, the J end by 2 bases, with 12 bases between. CDR3 nucleotides: TGTGCCACCAGTGAGCCCGGGCCCAACACAGATACGCAGTATTTT. Amino acid sequence: CATSEPGPNTDTQYF.

This chain's CDR3 is CASSAGSLGTGELFF. DNA of the CDR3: TGTGCCAGCAGCGCCGGGTCCTTGGGGACCGGGGAGCTGTTTTTT. The genes are TRBV9 and TRBJ2-2; D is ambiguous. The CDR3 length is 15 residues. The V and J ends lost 3 bases and 5 bases respectively, with 14 bases between them. CDR1 is SGDLS, CDR2 YYNGEE, per germline.